Following are 10 T cell receptor beta chains from one sample sequenced in a study of spatial heterogeneity in lung cancer. Study observations and caveats: Mutation tallies in tumors tracked expanded intratumoral alpha and beta TCR counts.

Time point: sample taken at primary tumor resection. The antigens these receptors bind are not known. Using its own MiXCR run on the 5' RACE reads, TCRdb lists one record per CDR3 protein. The data contain about 20,000 distinct CDR3 sequences, 7.5% of them singletons. The sample consisted of lung tumor tissue, taken at surgery. These receptors were collected from a male donor with early-stage non-small cell lung cancer.

This clonotype was seen many times. V is TRBV20-1 and J is TRBJ1-1; perhaps TRBD1 as D (5 bases). Trimming pared 1 base from V and 11 bases from J, leaving 8 bases between. The V gene's germline CDR1 is DFQATT and CDR2 SNEGSKA (reference sequence). CDR3 length: 10 amino acids. CDR3 residues: CSARGGWAFF. The CDR3 coding sequence is TGCAGTGCTAGAGGGGGCTGGGCTTTCTTT.

This clonotype turned up a few times. This chain connects TRBV29-1 to TRBJ2-4, with a tentative D call TRBD2 (6 bases). This CDR3 region has 12 residues. The V gene lost 6 bases and the J gene lost 5 bases, with 11 bases spanning the gap. Germline V gene data show CDR1 as SQVTM and CDR2 as ANQGSEA. Written as DNA, the CDR3 is TGCAGCGTCGATGGAGGGGAAAACATTCAGTACTTC. Protein product: CSVDGGENIQYF.

The chain carries TRBV11-1 and TRBJ2-7; 11 nucleotides agree with TRBD1. CDR1 and CDR2 (germline): SGHAT, FQDESV (reference sequence). V lost 1 base to trimming and J lost 7 bases; unmatched junction nucleotides: 9. This CDR3 is 16 amino acids long. CDR3 loop: CASSLGSGTGGREQYF. Here the CDR3 DNA reads TGTGCCAGCAGCTTAGGATCCGGGACAGGGGGGAGAGAGCAGTACTTC.

This clonotype was picked up many times. The chain has TRBV20-1 and TRBJ2-3; the match to TRBD1 covers 7 bases. J was trimmed by 4 bases and V by 6 bases; bases with no gene match: 10. Per germline, CDR1 DFQATT and CDR2 SNEGSKA (reference sequence). The CDR3 has 14 amino acids. The CDR3 reads CSAPTGDHSDTQYF. DNA for the CDR3: TGCAGTGCACCTACAGGGGATCATTCAGATACGCAGTATTTT.

This clonotype was detected many times. The chain uses TRBV20-1 and TRBJ1-2; weak D call: TRBD1 (6 bases). The V gene lost 4 bases and the J gene lost 0 bases, with 18 bases spanning the gap. CDR3 length: 16 amino acids. The germline V gene has CDR1 DFQATT and CDR2 SNEGSKA (reference sequence). CDR3 DNA sequence: TGCAGTGCTAACCCGAAACAGGGAGGGCCTAACTATGGCTACACCTTC. This sequence encodes CSANPKQGGPNYGYTF.

This clonotype showed up many times. This chain joins TRBV27 and TRBJ2-3, with 11 nucleotides matching TRBD1. Losses at the gene ends were 5 bases for V and 5 bases for J; bases not matched to a gene: 6. This CDR3 is built from 15 residues. CDR1 is MNHEY and CDR2 is SMNVEV in the germline V gene (reference sequence). In DNA, the CDR3 is TGTGCCAGCAGTCTACGGACAGGGGGCGAAGATACGCAGTATTTT. It encodes CASSLRTGGEDTQYF.

This clonotype was found many times. V gene TRBV5-1 combines with J gene TRBJ2-5, with 9 bases fitting TRBD1. J was trimmed by 3 bases and V by 4 bases; bases with no gene match: 10. The CDR3 contains 16 residues. Germline V gene data show CDR1 as SGHRS and CDR2 as YFSETQ. The CDR3 DNA reads TGCGCCAGCAGCCCGAACAGGGGGCGCGGAGAAGAGACCCAGTACTTC. This encodes CASSPNRGRGEETQYF.

This clonotype was recorded many times. The V gene is TRBV11-2, the J gene TRBJ2-1; D uncertain. Trimming stripped 1 base from V and 2 bases from J, with 9 bases between. CDR3 size: 15 residues. From germline, CDR1 is SGHAT and CDR2 FQNNGV. The CDR3 sequence: CASSLVGTAYNEQFF. The CDR3 DNA follows: TGTGCCAGCAGCTTAGTCGGCACAGCCTACAATGAGCAGTTCTTC.

This clonotype has just a few counts. This chain joins TRBV18 and TRBJ2-1; either TRBD1 or TRBD2 may supply D (5 bases each). The germline V gene encodes CDR1 KGHSH and CDR2 LQKENI. The CDR3 extends over 15 amino acids. Trimming cost V 1 base and J 6 bases, with 13 bases left between them. As DNA, the CDR3 is TGTGCCAGCTCACCACGCCGGGACCGGACCAATGAGCAGTTCTTC. The encoded protein is CASSPRRDRTNEQFF.

This clonotype was counted at least ten times. CDR3 coding DNA: TGCGCCAGCAGCGGAGGACTAGCGGGGGGCACAGATACGCAGTATTTT. Its translation: CASSGGLAGGTDTQYF. J is TRBJ2-3 and V is TRBV5-1, with 13 bases identical to TRBD2. Germline V gene lookup returns CDR1 SGHRS and CDR2 YFSETQ. V was clipped by 4 bases and J by 1 base; unmatched bases: 3. This CDR3 contains 16 residues.